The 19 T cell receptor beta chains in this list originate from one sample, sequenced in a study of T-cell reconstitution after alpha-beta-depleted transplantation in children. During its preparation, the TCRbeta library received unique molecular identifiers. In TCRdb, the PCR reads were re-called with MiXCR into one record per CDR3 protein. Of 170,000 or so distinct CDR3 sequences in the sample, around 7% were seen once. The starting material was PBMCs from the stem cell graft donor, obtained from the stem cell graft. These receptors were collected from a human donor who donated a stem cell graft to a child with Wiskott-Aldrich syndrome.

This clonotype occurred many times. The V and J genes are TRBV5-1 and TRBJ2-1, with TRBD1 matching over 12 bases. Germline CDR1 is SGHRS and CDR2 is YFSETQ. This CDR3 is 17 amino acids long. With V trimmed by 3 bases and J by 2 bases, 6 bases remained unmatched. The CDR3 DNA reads TGCGCCAGCAGCTCCGGGACAGGGGGCAGGGCCTACAATGAGCAGTTCTTC. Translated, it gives CASSSGTGGRAYNEQFF.

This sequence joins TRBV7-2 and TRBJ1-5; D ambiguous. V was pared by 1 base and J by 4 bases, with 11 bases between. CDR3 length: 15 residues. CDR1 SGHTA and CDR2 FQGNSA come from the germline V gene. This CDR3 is CASSLDNTRNQPQHF. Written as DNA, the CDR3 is TGTGCCAGCAGCTTAGACAATACCCGAAATCAGCCCCAGCATTTT. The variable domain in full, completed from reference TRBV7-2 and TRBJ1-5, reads GAGVSQSPSNKVTEKGKDVELRCDPISGHTALYWYRQSLGQGLEFLIYFQGNSAPDKSGLPSDRFSAERTGGSVSTLTIQRTQQEDSAVYLCASSLDNTRNQPQHFGDGTRLSIL.

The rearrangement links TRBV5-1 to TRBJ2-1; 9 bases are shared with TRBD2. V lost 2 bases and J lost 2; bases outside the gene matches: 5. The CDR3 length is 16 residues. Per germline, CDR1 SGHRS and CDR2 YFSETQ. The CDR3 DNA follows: TGCGCCAGCAGCTTAGAAAGGACTAGCGCCTACAATGAGCAGTTCTTC. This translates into CASSLERTSAYNEQFF. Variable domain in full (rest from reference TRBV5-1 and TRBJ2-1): KAGVTQTPRYLIKTRGQQVTLSCSPISGHRSVSWYQQTPGQGLQFLFEYFSETQRNKGNFPGRFSGRQFSNSRSEMNVSTLELGDSALYLCASSLERTSAYNEQFFGPGTRLTVL.

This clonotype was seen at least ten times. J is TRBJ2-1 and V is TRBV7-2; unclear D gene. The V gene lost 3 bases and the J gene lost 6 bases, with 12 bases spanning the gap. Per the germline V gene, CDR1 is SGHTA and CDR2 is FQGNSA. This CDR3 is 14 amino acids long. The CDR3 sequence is CASSFGPPGNEQFF. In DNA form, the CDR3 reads TGTGCCAGCAGCTTTGGACCCCCCGGCAATGAGCAGTTCTTC.

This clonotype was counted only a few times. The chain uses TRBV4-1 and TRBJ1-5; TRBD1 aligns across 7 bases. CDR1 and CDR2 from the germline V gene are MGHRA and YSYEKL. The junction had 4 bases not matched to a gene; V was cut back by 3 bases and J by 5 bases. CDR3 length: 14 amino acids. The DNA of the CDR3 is TGCGCCAGCAGCCAGGGACAGTCTGATCAGCCCCAGCATTTT. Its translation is CASSQGQSDQPQHF.

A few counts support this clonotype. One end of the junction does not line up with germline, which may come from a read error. The CDR3 coding sequence is TGCTGTGCTAGAGGGTCTGGGGCCGAAGGGAACACTGAAGCTTTCTTT. Residues: CCARGSGAEGNTEAFF. The chain couples TRBV20-1 to TRBJ1-1, with a possible D match to TRBD1 (5 bases). The CDR3 covers 16 residues. Germline lookup yields CDR1 DFQATT and CDR2 SNEGSKA (reference sequence).

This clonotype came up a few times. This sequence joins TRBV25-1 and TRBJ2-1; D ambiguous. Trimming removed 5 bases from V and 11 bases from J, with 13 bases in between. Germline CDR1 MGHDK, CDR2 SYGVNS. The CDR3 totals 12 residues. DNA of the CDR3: TGTGCCAGCAGTACTCGTGTGGCGAAGCAGTTCTTC. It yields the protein CASSTRVAKQFF.

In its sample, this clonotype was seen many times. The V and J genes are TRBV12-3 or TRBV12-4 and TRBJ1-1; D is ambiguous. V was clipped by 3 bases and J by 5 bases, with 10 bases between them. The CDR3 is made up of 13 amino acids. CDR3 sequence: CASSLNHVTEAFF. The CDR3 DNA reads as TGTGCCAGCAGTTTGAATCACGTGACTGAAGCTTTCTTT.

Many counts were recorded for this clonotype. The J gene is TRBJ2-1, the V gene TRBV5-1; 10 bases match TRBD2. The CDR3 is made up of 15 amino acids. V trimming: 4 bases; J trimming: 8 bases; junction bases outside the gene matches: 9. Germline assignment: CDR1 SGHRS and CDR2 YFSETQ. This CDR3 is CASSKPSGSIDEQFF. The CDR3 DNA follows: TGCGCCAGCAGCAAACCTAGCGGGAGTATCGATGAGCAGTTCTTC.

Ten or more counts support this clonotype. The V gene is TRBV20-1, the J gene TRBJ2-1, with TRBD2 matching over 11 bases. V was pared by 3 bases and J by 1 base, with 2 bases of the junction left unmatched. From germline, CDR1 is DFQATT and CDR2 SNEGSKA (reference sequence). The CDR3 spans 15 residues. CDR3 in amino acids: CSASIAGGSYNEQFF. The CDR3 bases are TGCAGTGCTAGCATAGCGGGGGGGTCCTACAATGAGCAGTTCTTC.

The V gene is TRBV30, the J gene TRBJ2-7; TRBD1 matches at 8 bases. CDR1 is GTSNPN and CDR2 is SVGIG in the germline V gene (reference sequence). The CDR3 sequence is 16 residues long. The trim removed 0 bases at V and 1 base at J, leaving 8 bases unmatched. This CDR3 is CAWSVGTGAWSYEQYF. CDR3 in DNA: TGTGCCTGGAGTGTGGGGACAGGCGCATGGTCCTACGAGCAGTACTTC.

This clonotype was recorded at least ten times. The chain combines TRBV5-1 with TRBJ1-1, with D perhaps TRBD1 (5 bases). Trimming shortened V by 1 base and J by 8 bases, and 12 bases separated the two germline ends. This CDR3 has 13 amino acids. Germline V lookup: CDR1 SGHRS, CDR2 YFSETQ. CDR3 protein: CASSLWDGEEAFF. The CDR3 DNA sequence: TGCGCCAGCAGCTTGTGGGACGGTGAAGAAGCTTTCTTT.

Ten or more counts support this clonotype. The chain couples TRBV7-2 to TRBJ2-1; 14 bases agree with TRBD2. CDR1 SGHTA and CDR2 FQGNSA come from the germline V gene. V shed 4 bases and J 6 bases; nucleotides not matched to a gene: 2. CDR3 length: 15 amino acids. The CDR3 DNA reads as TGTGCCAGCAGCTCGACTAGCGGGGGGGCCAATGAGCAGTTCTTC. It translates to CASSSTSGGANEQFF. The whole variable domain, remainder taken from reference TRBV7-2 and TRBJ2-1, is GAGVSQSPSNKVTEKGKDVELRCDPISGHTALYWYRQSLGQGLEFLIYFQGNSAPDKSGLPSDRFSAERTGGSVSTLTIQRTQQEDSAVYLCASSSTSGGANEQFFGPGTRLTVL.

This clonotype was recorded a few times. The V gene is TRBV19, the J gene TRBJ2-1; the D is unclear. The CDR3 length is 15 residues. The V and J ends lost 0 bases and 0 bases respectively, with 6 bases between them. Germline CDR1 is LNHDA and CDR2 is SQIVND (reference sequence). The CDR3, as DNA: TGTGCCAGTAGTATAGATCTCCCCTCCTACAATGAGCAGTTCTTC. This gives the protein CASSIDLPSYNEQFF.

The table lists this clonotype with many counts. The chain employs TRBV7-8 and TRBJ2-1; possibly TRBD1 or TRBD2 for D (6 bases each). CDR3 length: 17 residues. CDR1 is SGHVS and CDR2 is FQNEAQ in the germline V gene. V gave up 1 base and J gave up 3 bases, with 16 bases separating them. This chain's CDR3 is CASSLEMPGAIYNEQFF. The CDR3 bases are TGTGCCAGCAGCTTAGAGATGCCGGGGGCGATCTACAATGAGCAGTTCTTC.

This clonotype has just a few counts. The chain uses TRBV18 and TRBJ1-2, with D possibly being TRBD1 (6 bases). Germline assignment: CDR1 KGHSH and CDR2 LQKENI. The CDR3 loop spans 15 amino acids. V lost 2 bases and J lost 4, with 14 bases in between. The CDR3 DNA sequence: TGTGCCAGCTCACCAAGTAGACAGGAATCCTATGGCTACACCTTC. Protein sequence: CASSPSRQESYGYTF.

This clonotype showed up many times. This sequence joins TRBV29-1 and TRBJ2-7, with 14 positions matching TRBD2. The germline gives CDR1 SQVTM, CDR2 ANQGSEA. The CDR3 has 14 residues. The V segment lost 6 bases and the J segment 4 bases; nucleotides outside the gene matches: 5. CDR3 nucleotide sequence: TGCAGCGTGGAGAGACTAGCGGGAGGGTACGAGCAGTACTTC. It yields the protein CSVERLAGGYEQYF.

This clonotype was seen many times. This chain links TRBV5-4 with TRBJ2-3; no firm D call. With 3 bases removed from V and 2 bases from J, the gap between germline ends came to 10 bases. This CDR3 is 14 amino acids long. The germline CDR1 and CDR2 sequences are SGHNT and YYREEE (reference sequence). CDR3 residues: CASSSESFTDTQYF. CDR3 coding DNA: TGTGCCAGCAGCTCGGAATCGTTCACAGATACGCAGTATTTT.

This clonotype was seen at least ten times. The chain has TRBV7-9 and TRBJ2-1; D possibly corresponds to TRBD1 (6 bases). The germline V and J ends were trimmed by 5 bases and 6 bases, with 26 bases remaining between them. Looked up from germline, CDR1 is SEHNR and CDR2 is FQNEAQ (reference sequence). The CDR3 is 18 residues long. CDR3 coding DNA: TGTGCCAGCAGCACCCCCCCTGGACAGACGAAACCTATCAATGAGCAGTTCTTC. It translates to CASSTPPGQTKPINEQFF.